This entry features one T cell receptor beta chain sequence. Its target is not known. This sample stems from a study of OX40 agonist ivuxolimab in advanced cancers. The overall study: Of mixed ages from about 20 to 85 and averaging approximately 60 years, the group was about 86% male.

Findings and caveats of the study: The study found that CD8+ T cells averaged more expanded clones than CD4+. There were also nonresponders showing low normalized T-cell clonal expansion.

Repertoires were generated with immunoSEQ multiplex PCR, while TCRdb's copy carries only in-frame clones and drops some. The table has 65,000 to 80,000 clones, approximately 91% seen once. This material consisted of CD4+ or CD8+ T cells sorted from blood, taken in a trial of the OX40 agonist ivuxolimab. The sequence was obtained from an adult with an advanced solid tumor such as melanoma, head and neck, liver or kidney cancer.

CDR3 loop: CASSRDRGGFYEQYF. The CDR3 DNA reads as TGTGCCAGCAGCAGGGACAGGGGAGGATTCTACGAGCAGTACTTC. The chain has TRBV5-8 and TRBJ2-7, with TRBD1 identical over 10 bases. V was clipped by 4 bases and J by 3 bases; unmatched bases: 7. This CDR3 spans 15 amino acids. Germline CDR1 is SGHTS and CDR2 is YDEGEE.